The sequence of this T cell receptor beta chain was determined in a study of T cell responses to AZD1222 COVID-19 vaccine. Method: immunoSEQ multiplex PCR; TCRdb's copy keeps in-frame clones and lacks some. This table holds some 150,000 clones, roughly 90% found once. The CDR3 has 13 residues. V was clipped by 8 bases and J by 7 bases, with 15 bases between them. CDR1 and CDR2 (germline): MNHEY, SVGAGI. Sequenced material: peripheral blood, taken 28 days after the second AZD1222 dose. This TCR derives from an adult who received the AZD1222 COVID-19 vaccine. The chain recombines TRBV6-5 with TRBJ2-1, with D unresolved. DNA for the CDR3: TGTGCCAGCTCCCCCTTTCTCGCGAATGAGCAGTTCTTC. Translation: CASSPFLANEQFF.